The clone carrying this T cell receptor (beta chain) was recorded once. As yet, its antigen is unknown. This record belongs to a study of vaccination and CD4 T cells after COVID-19. About the research overall: Collection of post-COVID samples occurred a median around 91 days after diagnosis, spanning a range of 35 to 161. The stimulating agents, overlapping spike peptides, came from SARS-CoV-2, HCoV-NL63, HCoV-OC43 and HCoV-229E. Cultures serving as controls received a peptide pool (CEFX or HIV-1 Nef) or no peptide.

The Oncomine TCR Beta short-read assay sequenced DNA from cultured CD4+ T cells. Extraction of genomic DNA was performed on cultured CD4+ T cells. Using its own MiXCR run on the PCR reads, TCRdb lists one record per CDR3 protein. The data contain over 9,500 distinct CDR3 sequences, 45% to 70% of them singletons. The treatment was: roughly ten-day PBMC culture with coronavirus spike peptide pools or control peptides (ViraFEST assay). The CDR3 sequence is 17 residues long. This chain connects TRBV21-1 to TRBJ2-7. TRBV21-1 represents a pseudogene. This TCR came from a human donor who had recovered from COVID-19. Sequencing was performed on CD4+ T cells from blood, cultured in vitro. CDR3 sequence reads: CASSKTLVPAMWYEQYF. CDR3 nucleotides: TGTGCCAGCAGCAAAACGCTCGTACCTGCCATGTGGTACGAGCAGTACTTC.